A selection of T cell receptor beta chains follows, all from one sample in a study of blood T cell repertoires in COVID-19. The assay was immunoSEQ multiplex PCR, and TCRdb's table has in-frame clones only and misses some. Of 130,000 or so clones listed, more than 80% are singletons. Sample: peripheral blood. These receptors were obtained from a man between 65 and 79 years old with active or convalescent COVID-19. Each CDR3 is given with its conserved first and last residue. D genes are given only for firm matches. Only part of the rows carry a size: once, few, many, or a class if the clone is expanded.

D gene: -
V gene: TRBV10-3
clone size: once
J gene: TRBJ2-2
CDR3 protein: CAISGGRELFF
CDR3 DNA: TGTGCCATCAGTGGAGGCCGGGAGCTGTTTTTT

D gene: TRBD1
V gene: TRBV13
clone size: -
J gene: TRBJ1-6
CDR3 protein: CASSARERQGRYSPLHF
CDR3 DNA: TGTGCCAGCAGCGCTAGGGAGAGACAGGGGAGGTATTCACCCCTCCACTTT

D gene: -
V gene: TRBV7-5
clone size: -
J gene: TRBJ2-1
CDR3 protein: CARSQGTLDEQFF
CDR3 DNA: TGTGCCAGAAGCCAAGGGACTCTGGATGAGCAGTTCTTC

D gene: -
V gene: TRBV27
clone size: -
J gene: TRBJ1-4
CDR3 protein: CASSPHRAANEKLFF
CDR3 DNA: TGTGCCAGCAGTCCGCACAGGGCGGCTAATGAAAAACTGTTTTTT

D gene: TRBD1
V gene: TRBV7-8
clone size: -
J gene: TRBJ2-5
CDR3 protein: CASSADREETQYF
CDR3 DNA: TGTGCCAGCAGCGCAGACAGGGAAGAGACCCAGTACTTC

D gene: -
V gene: TRBV9
clone size: few
J gene: TRBJ2-1
CDR3 protein: CASSVDEGAYNEQFF
CDR3 DNA: TGTGCCAGCAGCGTAGATGAGGGAGCCTACAATGAGCAGTTCTTC

D gene: -
V gene: TRBV30
clone size: -
J gene: TRBJ2-7
CDR3 protein: CAWSVYGYEQYF
CDR3 DNA: TGTGCCTGGAGTGTGTACGGGTACGAGCAGTACTTC

D gene: -
V gene: TRBV20-1
clone size: -
J gene: TRBJ2-5
CDR3 protein: CSARRETQYF
CDR3 DNA: TGCAGTGCCAGACGAGAGACCCAGTACTTC

D gene: -
V gene: TRBV7-8
clone size: -
J gene: TRBJ2-7
CDR3 protein: CASSSRLVAYEQYF
CDR3 DNA: TGTGCCAGCAGCTCAAGACTAGTCGCCTACGAGCAGTACTTC

D gene: -
V gene: TRBV2
clone size: -
J gene: TRBJ1-2
CDR3 protein: CASSDERAFGGYTF
CDR3 DNA: TGTGCCAGCAGTGACGAGCGGGCTTTCGGCGGCTACACCTTC

D gene: TRBD1
V gene: TRBV3-1/TRBV3-2
clone size: -
J gene: TRBJ1-2
CDR3 protein: CASSQGLGTAYGYTF
CDR3 DNA: TGTGCCAGCAGCCAAGGCCTCGGGACAGCCTATGGCTACACCTTC